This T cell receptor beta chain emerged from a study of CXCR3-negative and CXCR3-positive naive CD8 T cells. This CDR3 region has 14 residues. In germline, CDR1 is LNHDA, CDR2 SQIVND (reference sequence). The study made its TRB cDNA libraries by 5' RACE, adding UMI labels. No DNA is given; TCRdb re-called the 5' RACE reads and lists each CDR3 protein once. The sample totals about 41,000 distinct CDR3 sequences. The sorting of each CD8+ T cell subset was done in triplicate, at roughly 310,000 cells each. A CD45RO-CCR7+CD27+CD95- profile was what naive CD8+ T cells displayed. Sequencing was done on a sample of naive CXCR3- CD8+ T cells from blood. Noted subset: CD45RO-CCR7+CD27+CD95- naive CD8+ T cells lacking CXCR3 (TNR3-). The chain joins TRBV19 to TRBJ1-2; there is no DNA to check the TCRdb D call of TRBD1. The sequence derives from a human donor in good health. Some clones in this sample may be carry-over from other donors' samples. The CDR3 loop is CASSIVPGADGYTF.